Sequencing of this T cell receptor beta chain was carried out in a study of T cell responses to AZD1222 COVID-19 vaccine (dated by TCRdb to about 2021). With respect to the entire study: A total of under 250 trial participants underwent TCR sequencing, of whom about 210 had received two doses of AZD1222 and around 25 had received two doses of the MenACWY control vaccine. Enrollment into the trials was organized by age into subgroups of 18-55, 56-69 and 70-plus years, and those subgroups contained roughly 150, 30 and 60 TCR-sequenced participants, respectively.

On this clone: There is no known antigen for this receptor. No much larger clonotype is one base removed from it; base qualities were not supplied.

What the study reported, not specific to this receptor: Epitopes outside the regions mutated in the B.1.351 and B.1.1.7 variants were reportedly recognized by nearly half of the unique spike-specific TCRs. No day 14 peak-response samples were available, so repertoires were characterized only after the peak T cell response. Spike-specific TCR breadth and depth rose significantly after two AZD1222 doses compared with day 0 and with MenACWY recipients. In the small 56-69-year group, the increase in depth fell short of significance, most likely because of low power. Participants were mostly white British and included more females than males, and it was suggested by the authors that clonal diversity may have been underestimated. Conclusions about previously exposed vaccinees are limited, since just five or six AZD1222 recipients were seropositive for SARS-CoV-2 at baseline. CD4 TCRs associated with the vaccine covered the entire spike protein, and the dominant responses were in regions 160-218 and 743-854.

The CDR3 regions of human TCRbeta chains were analyzed by immunosequencing. The source study handled its data this way. Repertoire TCRs were matched against a reference library of SARS-CoV-2-specific TCRs generated with the MIRA antigen-specificity platform. Breadth was defined as the fraction of unique TCRs that were SARS-CoV-2-associated, and depth was defined as the fraction of total T cells that were SARS-CoV-2-associated. Using the MIRA data, each spike-specific TCR was assigned both to the spike region to which the TCR was reactive and to a CD4 or CD8 class. Log10-transformed breadth and depth values were compared by one-way ANOVA with Sidak's multiple comparisons tests. TCRdb holds this immuneACCESS table with in-frame rearrangements only. Some clones are missing; in checked studies, unresolved V genes explain under half, and the rest has no known cause. V and J calls and clone size are copied from that table; D and trimming were computed from the DNA. The sample table contains under 95,000 clones; only one count was recorded for around nine tenths of them. The ten largest account for more than 9% of the sample.

The time point tag for this specimen amounts to: about 28 days (+/-7) after the second vaccine dose. Because spike-specific TCR depth and breadth did not differ between the two schedules, AZD1222 recipients who got a second dose at roughly 4 weeks were pooled with those who got a second dose at roughly 12 weeks. Samples from vaccinated people were obtained from the UK trials COV001 and COV002, which included a single-blind randomized controlled phase 2/3 trial of AZD1222 (ChAdOx1 nCoV-19) in healthy adults. For TCRbeta chain sequencing, PBMC samples were collected from trial participants at day 0 and at day 28 after the second dose. This sample comprised peripheral blood, obtained 28 days after the second AZD1222 dose. The TCR sequence derives from an adult who received the AZD1222 COVID-19 vaccine.

CDR3 protein: CATSAGTGVYEQYF. The DNA sequence is as follows: TGTGCCACCAGTGCCGGGACAGGGGTCTACGAGCAGTACTTC. The chain is made from TRBV24-1 and TRBJ2-7, and TRBD1 matches 10 of the central bases. For CDR1 and CDR2, the germline V gene lists KGHDR and SFDVKD. V is cut back by 5 bases and J by 3 bases, with 3 bases in the junction unmatched. Including the terminal cysteine and phenylalanine, the CDR3 comprises 14 residues. Only the CDR3 part of the read is kept: 42 bases, read in frame from the first base.